This TCR beta chain was recorded in a study of human T cells and chemical hapten exposure. V was cut by 7 bases and J by 6 bases, with 21 bases left in between. Germline CDR1 and CDR2: MNHEY and SVGEGT. The CDR3 totals 15 residues. TCRdb reanalysed the RACE reads using MiXCR and keeps one entry per CDR3 protein. The repertoire includes under 300,000 distinct CDR3 sequences, more than 6.5% of them detected once, and 2% to 2.5% sits in the top ten. Time point defined: pre-sensitization, week 0. Treatment denoted: therapeutic diphenylcyclopropenone sensitization with weekly scalp DPC. This clonotype was seen at least ten times. The antigen is unknown. Study-wide findings and caveats: TCRs above 1 in 1000 frequency stayed constant with DPC sensitization.

V usage is TRBV6-2 or TRBV6-3 and J usage is TRBJ1-1, with D maybe TRBD1 (6 bases). This clonotype originated in a woman aged 40 to 50 with alopecia areata. Some clones in this sample may be carry-over from other donors' samples. Sequencing was performed on whole blood, taken in connection with sensitization to the hapten diphenylcyclopropenone (DPC). The chain's CDR3 is CASTSGGGRLAEAFF. CDR3 DNA: TGTGCCAGCACCTCCGGAGGGGGGCGGTTAGCTGAAGCTTTCTTT.